One and the same sample provided the 10 T cell receptor beta chains below, sequenced in a study of cytomegalovirus exposure and HLA in healthy donors. Assay: immunoSEQ multiplex PCR; the TCRdb copy retains only in-frame clones and omits some. Of about 130,000 clones listed, approximately 89% are singletons. The sequencing input was PBMCs. The source of these receptors is a woman younger than 35 in good health and CMV-seropositive.

The rearrangement joins TRBV28 to TRBJ2-2; 7 nucleotides match TRBD1. The CDR3 loop spans 15 amino acids. V lost 3 bases, J lost 6 bases, and 7 bases stayed unmatched. Germline assignment: CDR1 MDHEN and CDR2 SYDVKM. CDR3 in DNA: TGTGCCAGCAGTTTCCGTGACAGGGAAGCCGGGGAGCTGTTTTTT. Protein sequence: CASSFRDREAGELFF.

The gene calls are TRBV18 and TRBJ2-5; D might be TRBD1 (6 bases). The CDR3 consists of 14 residues. V lost 0 bases and J 5 bases, leaving 10 bases between the germline ends. The V gene's germline CDR1 is KGHSH and CDR2 LQKENI. CDR3 region: CASSPPQGWETQYF. The DNA of the CDR3 is TGTGCCAGCTCACCACCGCAGGGGTGGGAGACCCAGTACTTC.

V gene TRBV6-1 combines with J gene TRBJ2-3; TRBD1 might be the D (6 bases). Between the trimmed V and J ends, which lost 4 bases and 0 bases, there was a span of 11 bases. This CDR3 is 15 amino acids long. Germline-derived CDR1 and CDR2 are MNHNS and SASEGT. The CDR3: CASSGLGASTDTQYF. In DNA, the CDR3 is TGTGCCAGCAGTGGACTGGGGGCTAGCACAGATACGCAGTATTTT.

The genes are TRBV6-1 and TRBJ2-5; 7 bases fit TRBD1. CDR3 length: 15 residues. The V and J ends lost 3 bases and 1 base, in that order; junction bases with no gene match: 5. Per germline, CDR1 MNHNS and CDR2 SASEGT. The CDR3 nucleotides read TGTGCCAGCAGTGACCTCGGACAGGTCCAAGAGACCCAGTACTTC. Translating gives CASSDLGQVQETQYF.

The chain uses TRBV27 and TRBJ1-5; maybe TRBD1 (5 bases). This CDR3 has 16 residues. Trimming pared 3 bases from V and 0 bases from J, leaving 12 bases between. The V gene's germline CDR1 is MNHEY and CDR2 SMNVEV (reference sequence). Here the CDR3 DNA reads TGTGCCAGCAGTTTGGGGGGTCCTTATAGCAATCAGCCCCAGCATTTT. Translation gives CASSLGGPYSNQPQHF.

This chain joins TRBV15 and TRBJ1-2; 9 bases are shared with TRBD1. V gave up 1 base and J gave up 1 base; unmatched junction bases: 4. The CDR3 is made up of 16 amino acids. Germline lookup yields CDR1 LNHNV and CDR2 YYDKDF (reference sequence). This CDR3 is CATSRGGQGRNYGYTF. The CDR3 region has the DNA TGTGCCACCAGCAGAGGGGGACAGGGTCGTAACTATGGCTACACCTTC.

The CDR3 DNA is TGTGCCAGCAGTCGTCGCCTGGGGCCAAGGAGCAATCAGCCCCAGCATTTT. It specifies CASSRRLGPRSNQPQHF. The chain joins TRBV5-6 to TRBJ1-5; D may be TRBD1 (5 bases). The CDR3 is made up of 17 amino acids. CDR1 is SGHDT, CDR2 YYEEEE, per germline. V dropped 5 bases and J dropped 1 base, with 19 bases sitting between them.

The CDR3 here is CASSIEGRGYTF. The CDR3 nucleotides are TGTGCCAGTAGTATCGAGGGTCGTGGCTACACCTTC. The J gene is TRBJ1-2, the V gene TRBV19, with D unresolved. The germline V and J ends were trimmed by 3 bases and 7 bases, with 9 bases remaining between them. The CDR3 consists of 12 residues. Germline loops: CDR1 LNHDA, CDR2 SQIVND (reference sequence).

CDR3 sequence (DNA): TGTGCCAGCAGCCAAGGACAGGTTAACCTGGGAGATACGCAGTATTTT. Translated: CASSQGQVNLGDTQYF. The chain joins TRBV9 to TRBJ2-3, with TRBD1 identical over 7 bases. Trimming at V came to 4 bases and at J to 5 bases, leaving 13 bases not matched to a gene. The CDR3 spans 16 residues. Germline CDR1 reads SGDLS; CDR2 reads YYNGEE.

CDR3 loop: CASSVENSGAFF. The CDR3 coding sequence is TGTGCCAGCAGCGTAGAGAACAGCGGAGCTTTCTTT. This chain links TRBV9 with TRBJ1-1; D is uncertain. This CDR3 comprises 12 residues. V shed 0 bases and J shed 10 bases, with 10 bases lying between them. From germline, CDR1 is SGDLS and CDR2 YYNGEE. Drawing the rest from reference TRBV9 and TRBJ1-1, the complete variable domain is DSGVTQTPKHLITATGQRVTLRCSPRSGDLSVYWYQQSLDQGLQFLIQYYNGEERAKGNILERFSAQQFPDLHSELNLSSLELGDSALYFCASSVENSGAFFGQGTRLTVV.